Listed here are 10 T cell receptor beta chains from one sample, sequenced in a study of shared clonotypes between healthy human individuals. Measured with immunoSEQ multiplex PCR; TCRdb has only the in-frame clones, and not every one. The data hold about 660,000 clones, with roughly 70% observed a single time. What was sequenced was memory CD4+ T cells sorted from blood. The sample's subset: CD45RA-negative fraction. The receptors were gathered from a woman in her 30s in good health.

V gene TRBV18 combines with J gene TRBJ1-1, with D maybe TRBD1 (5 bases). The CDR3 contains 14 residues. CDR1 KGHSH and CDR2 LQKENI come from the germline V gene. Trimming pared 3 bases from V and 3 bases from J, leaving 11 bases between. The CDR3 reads CASSPRQWDTEAFF. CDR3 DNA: TGTGCCAGCTCACCGAGACAGTGGGACACTGAAGCTTTCTTT.

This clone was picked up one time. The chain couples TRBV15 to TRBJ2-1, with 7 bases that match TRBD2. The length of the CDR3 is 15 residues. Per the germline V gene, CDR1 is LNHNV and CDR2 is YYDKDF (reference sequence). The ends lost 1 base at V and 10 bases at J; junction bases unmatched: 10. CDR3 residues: CATSRGQRDSEEQFF. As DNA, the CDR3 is TGTGCCACCAGCAGAGGCCAGCGGGATTCAGAGGAGCAGTTCTTC.

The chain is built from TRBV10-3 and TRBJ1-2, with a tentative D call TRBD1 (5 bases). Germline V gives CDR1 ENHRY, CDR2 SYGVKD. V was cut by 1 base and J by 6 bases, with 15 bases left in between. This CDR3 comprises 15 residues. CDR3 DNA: TGTGCCATCAGTGAGTTAGCCCAGGGAGGGCATGGCTACACCTTC. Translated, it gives CAISELAQGGHGYTF.

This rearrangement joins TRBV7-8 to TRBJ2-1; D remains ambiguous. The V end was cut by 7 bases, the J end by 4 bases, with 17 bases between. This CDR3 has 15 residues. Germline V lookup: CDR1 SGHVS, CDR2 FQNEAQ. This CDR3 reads CASILMAVGYNEQFF. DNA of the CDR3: TGTGCCAGCATCCTTATGGCCGTAGGATACAATGAGCAGTTCTTC.

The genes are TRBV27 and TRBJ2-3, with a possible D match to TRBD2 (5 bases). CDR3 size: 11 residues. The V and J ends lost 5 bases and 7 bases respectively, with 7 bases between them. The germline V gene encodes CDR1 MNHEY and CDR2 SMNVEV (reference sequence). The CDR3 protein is CASSKRNTQYF. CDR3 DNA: TGTGCCAGCAGTAAGCGGAATACGCAGTATTTT.

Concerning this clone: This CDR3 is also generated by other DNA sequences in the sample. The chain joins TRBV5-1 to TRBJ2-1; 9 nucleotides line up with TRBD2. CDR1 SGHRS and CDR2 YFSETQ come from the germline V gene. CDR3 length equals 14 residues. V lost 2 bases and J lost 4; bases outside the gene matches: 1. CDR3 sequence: CASSLSGGYNEQFF. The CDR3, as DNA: TGCGCCAGCAGCTTAAGCGGGGGGTACAATGAGCAGTTCTTC.

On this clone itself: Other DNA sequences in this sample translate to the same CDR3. CDR3 sequence reads: CASSITSGSYNEQFF. The CDR3, as DNA: TGCGCCAGCAGCATAACTAGCGGCTCCTACAATGAGCAGTTCTTC. V and J are TRBV5-1 and TRBJ2-1; 8 bases fit TRBD2. The length of the CDR3 is 15 residues. V dropped 4 bases and J dropped 0; count of bases not matched to a gene: 3. The V gene's germline CDR1 is SGHRS and CDR2 YFSETQ.

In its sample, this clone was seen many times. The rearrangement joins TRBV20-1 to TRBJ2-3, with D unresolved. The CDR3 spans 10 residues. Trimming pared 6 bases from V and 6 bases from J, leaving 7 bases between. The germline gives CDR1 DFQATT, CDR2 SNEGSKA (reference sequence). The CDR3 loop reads CSAVRDTQYF. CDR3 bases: TGCAGTGCCGTCCGGGATACGCAGTATTTT.

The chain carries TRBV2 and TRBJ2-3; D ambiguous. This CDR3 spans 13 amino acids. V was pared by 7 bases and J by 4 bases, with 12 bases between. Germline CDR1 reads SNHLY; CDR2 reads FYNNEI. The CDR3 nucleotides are TGTGCCAGCAATTCGCGACCCCCAGATACGCAGTATTTT. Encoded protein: CASNSRPPDTQYF.

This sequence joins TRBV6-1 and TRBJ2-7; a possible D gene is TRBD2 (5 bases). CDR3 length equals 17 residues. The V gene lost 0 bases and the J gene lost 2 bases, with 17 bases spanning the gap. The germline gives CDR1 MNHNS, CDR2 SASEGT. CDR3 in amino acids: CASSEAATGKGPYEQYF. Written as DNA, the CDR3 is TGTGCCAGCAGTGAAGCCGCGACCGGGAAAGGCCCCTACGAGCAGTACTTC.